Below are 9 T cell receptor beta chains sequenced from a single sample in a study of neurological immune-mediated disorders. TCRdb fed the 5' RACE reads into MiXCR, producing one record per CDR3 protein. The table records some 70,000 distinct CDR3 sequences, roughly 4.5% of them present only once. Input material: PBMCs. The receptors were sampled from a man aged 25-45 years with multiple sclerosis.

In its sample, this clonotype was seen a few times. The rearrangement uses TRBV11-2 and TRBJ2-3; D possibly matches TRBD1 or TRBD2 (6 bases each). This CDR3 is built from 15 residues. Trimming cost V 7 bases and J 2 bases, with 16 bases left between them. The germline V gene encodes CDR1 SGHAT and CDR2 FQNNGV. In nucleotides, the CDR3 is TGTGCCAGCATCTGGGGGGCGGGAAACACAGATACGCAGTATTTT. It encodes CASIWGAGNTDTQYF. Combining the CDR3 with reference TRBV11-2 and TRBJ2-3 gives the whole variable domain EAGVAQSPRYKIIEKRQSVAFWCNPISGHATLYWYQQILGQGPKLLIQFQNNGVVDDSQLPKDRFSAERLKGVDSTLKIQPAKLEDSAVYLCASIWGAGNTDTQYFGPGTRLTVL.

This clonotype was recorded at least ten times. The chain joins TRBV5-1 to TRBJ2-2, with 9 bases lining up with TRBD1. The CDR3 consists of 18 residues. Germline V gene sequence: CDR1 SGHRS, CDR2 YFSETQ. Trimming removed 3 bases from V and 6 bases from J; junction bases left unmatched: 15. CDR3 protein: CASSYGPDRGYIAGELFF. CDR3 coding DNA: TGCGCCAGCAGCTACGGACCGGACAGGGGCTATATCGCCGGGGAGCTGTTTTTT.

Worth noting for this clonotype: A much larger clone sits a single nucleotide away, making a read error possible. This chain connects TRBV3-1 to TRBJ2-1; no firm D call. In germline, CDR1 is LGHDT, CDR2 YNNKEL (reference sequence). The CDR3 has 12 residues. Trimming shortened V by 7 bases and J by 6 bases, and 10 bases separated the two germline ends. This chain's CDR3 is CASIQYGNEQFF. DNA for the CDR3: TGTGCCAGCATCCAGTACGGCAATGAGCAGTTCTTC.

In its sample, this clonotype was seen a few times. This chain links TRBV20-1 with TRBJ2-7; the match to TRBD1 covers 10 bases. CDR3 length: 13 residues. The germline V gene encodes CDR1 DFQATT and CDR2 SNEGSKA (reference sequence). Trimming cost V 6 bases and J 5 bases; bases outside gene matches: 7. In nucleotides, the CDR3 is TGCAGTGCCTTGTGGACAGGGGGGAACGAGCAGTACGTC. It yields the protein CSALWTGGNEQYV.

In this sample, this clonotype is medium-sized (0.01 to 0.1%). This CDR3 is CASSFSRAKTQYF. CDR3 in DNA: TGTGCCAGCAGTTTTTCCAGGGCAAAGACCCAGTACTTC. J is TRBJ2-5 and V is TRBV12-3 or TRBV12-4, with a weak D call TRBD1 (5 bases). V was cut by 3 bases and J by 6 bases, with 11 bases left in between. The CDR3 contains 13 residues.

This clonotype was seen more than once but under ten times. The chain has TRBV20-1 and TRBJ1-2; D not resolved. The CDR3 is 15 amino acids. The germline V gene encodes CDR1 DFQATT and CDR2 SNEGSKA (reference sequence). Trimming stripped 4 bases from V and 2 bases from J, with 17 bases between. The CDR3 reads CSATTLPRTNYGYTF. DNA of the CDR3: TGCAGTGCTACCACCCTTCCGCGGACCAACTATGGCTACACCTTC.

This chain joins TRBV6-4 and TRBJ1-1, with D uncertain. Trimming pared 4 bases from V and 1 base from J, leaving 10 bases between. CDR1 and CDR2 (germline): MRHNA, SNTAGT. The CDR3 is 14 residues long. DNA for the CDR3: TGTGCCAGCAGTGCCAACACCGGGAACACTGAAGCTTTCTTT. This sequence encodes CASSANTGNTEAFF.

This clonotype was counted many times. The V and J genes are TRBV5-1 and TRBJ1-1, with D possibly TRBD1 on 5 matching bases. Looked up from germline, CDR1 is SGHRS and CDR2 is YFSETQ. The CDR3 has 15 residues. V lost 4 bases and J 0 bases, leaving 13 bases between the germline ends. CDR3 sequence: CASSELGLMNTEAFF. Written as DNA, the CDR3 is TGCGCCAGCAGCGAACTGGGACTTATGAACACTGAAGCTTTCTTT.

This clonotype was found many times. The V gene is TRBV5-5, the J gene TRBJ1-1; a possible D gene is TRBD1 (5 bases). Trimming pared 4 bases from V and 0 bases from J, leaving 16 bases between. The CDR3 consists of 16 residues. Looked up from germline, CDR1 is SGHKS and CDR2 is YYEKEE (reference sequence). The CDR3 spells CASSLEGLHMNTEAFF. The CDR3 nucleotides read TGTGCCAGCAGCCTAGAGGGGCTACACATGAACACTGAAGCTTTCTTT.